This TCR beta chain originates from a study of T-cell memory formation after mild COVID-19. Concerning this clonotype itself: No antigen is known for it.

Study-wide findings and caveats: Clones contracting day 15 to 85 were balanced CD4/CD8; later expanders leaned CD4+.

TCRdb redid the calling of the 5' RACE reads with MiXCR, one entry per CDR3 protein. The sample yields almost 550,000 distinct CDR3 sequences, 20% seen once. The CDR3 is made up of 12 amino acids. Germline V gene lookup returns CDR1 DFQATT and CDR2 SNEGSKA (reference sequence). Germline trimming cut 5 bases from V and 3 bases from J; bases unmatched to any gene: 1. The sequencing sample was made of PBMCs or a T cell subset sorted from them (not recorded which). The chain has TRBV20-1 and TRBJ2-7; 10 bases align to TRBD2. The receptor comes from an adult woman who had mild COVID-19 (a few samples of this study predate the infection). Cell type and time point are not known. The CDR3 spells CSAGTSVYEQYF. In DNA, the CDR3 is TGCAGTGCTGGGACTAGCGTCTACGAGCAGTACTTC.